Listed below are T cell receptor beta chains from one sample, sequenced in a study of cytomegalovirus exposure and HLA in healthy donors. Produced via immunoSEQ multiplex PCR; TCRdb's table is partial and in-frame only. Of under 150,000 clones detected, around 81% appear once; the ten largest clones hold 2.5% to 3%. The sequencing input was PBMCs. The receptors stem from a male donor in good health and CMV-seronegative. The CDR3 runs from the conserved cysteine through the conserved F or W.

v_call cdr3_aa
TRBV5-1 CASSSPSRTGGQETQYF
TRBV19 CASSELAGEGTQYF
TRBV6-5 CASSYGIAGVYEQYF
TRBV6-1 CASSDRDRGPNQPQHF
TRBV7-9 CASSLGEDKTQYF
TRBV18 CASSPLGTGEVPEQYF
TRBV7-2 CASSRGRLSYNEQFF
TRBV6-6 CASSFGEPSYNEQFF
TRBV5-8 CASSSRLRSYNSPLHF
TRBV19 CASSIAAGFEKLFF
TRBV7-9 CASSLAGGQPQHF
TRBV19 CASSIYGTDFGYTF
TRBV7-3 CASNGMGRPQETQYF
TRBV14 CASSQAPQGYGYTF
TRBV27 CASSQGQYTEQFF
TRBV29-1 CSVGGGENYGYTF
TRBV4-1 CASSQLFLAGGYEQYF
TRBV4-2 CASSQDVRGAYNEQFF
TRBV9 CASSVKSGQTSGNTIYF
TRBV11-3 CASSDDRHNYGYTF
TRBV7-2 CASSFGQGPYEQYF
TRBV4-1 CASSQDSGSSYNEQFF
TRBV5-3 CARSFRGRPPGSNQPQHF
TRBV6-5 CASNPRGRGFGYTF
TRBV27 CASSLSTGSYEQYF
TRBV6-1 CASMLGGANTGELFF
TRBV13 CASSSMGLNSYEQYF
TRBV5-1 CASSLGQGSSYEQYF
TRBV9 CARNPGQGAFYDGYTF
TRBV9 CASSVQAGGSLGNEQFF
TRBV7-6 CASSPSGTGRRRQPQHF
TRBV11-1 CASSSTGTNYGYTF
TRBV4-2 CASSQDFVRGGEETQYF
TRBV6-1 CASSEQGYTGELFF
TRBV29-1 CSVEILTIPRANEQFF
TRBV6-1 CASSEGSSYSYEQYF
TRBV27 CASSSPGTGVSYNEQFF
TRBV6-5 CASRTGASSYNEQFF
TRBV6-1 CASSRQGNGELFF
TRBV4-2 CASSLVANSYNEQFF
TRBV19 CASSPYGGSYEQYF
TRBV6-5 CASSRQGGGYTF
TRBV30 CAWSASGGTINEQFF
TRBV11-3 CASSATRGTVTGELFF
TRBV5-1 CASSSQGLYEQYF
TRBV7-6 CASSPRGRESMSTDTQYF